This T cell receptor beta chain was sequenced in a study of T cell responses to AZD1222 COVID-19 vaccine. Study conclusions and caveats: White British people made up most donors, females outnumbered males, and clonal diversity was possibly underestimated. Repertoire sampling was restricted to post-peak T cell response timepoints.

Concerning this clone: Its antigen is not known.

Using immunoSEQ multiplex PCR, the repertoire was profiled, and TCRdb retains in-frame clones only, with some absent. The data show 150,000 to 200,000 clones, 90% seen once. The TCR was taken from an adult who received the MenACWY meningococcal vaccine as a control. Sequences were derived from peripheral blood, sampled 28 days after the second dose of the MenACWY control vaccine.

CDR3 region: CASSPIAGLEYF. CDR3 in DNA: TGTGCCAGCAGCCCTATAGCGGGATTGGAGTACTTC. The chain joins TRBV7-2 to TRBJ2-7; 8 bases match TRBD2. The V and J ends lost 5 bases and 11 bases, in that order; junction bases with no gene match: 8. The CDR3 length is 12 residues. CDR1 is SGHTA, CDR2 FQGNSA, per germline.